The 26 T cell receptor beta chains below were found in one sample sequenced in a study of identical twins. TCRdb reprocessed the 5' RACE reads with MiXCR, giving one entry per CDR3 protein. The data show 600,000 to 850,000 distinct CDR3 sequences, with 15% to 20% seen just once and around 12% held by the top ten. These same data were also listed under a study on T cells expressing NK-cell markers.

The sample was PBMCs. These TCRs come from a woman aged 18 to 35 in good health.

This clonotype showed up just a few times. The chain carries TRBV5-5 and TRBJ2-7; the match to TRBD1 covers 7 bases. With 3 bases clipped from V and 7 bases from J, the junction kept 7 bases outside the gene matches. The CDR3 sequence is 13 residues long. Germline values: CDR1 SGHKS, CDR2 YYEKEE (reference sequence). This chain's CDR3 is CASSSDRAGEQYF. CDR3 sequence (DNA): TGTGCCAGCAGCTCTGACAGGGCCGGGGAGCAGTACTTC.

This clonotype was seen only a few times. The rearrangement links TRBV12-3 or TRBV12-4 to TRBJ2-2; the match to TRBD2 covers 7 bases. This CDR3 spans 16 amino acids. V lost 5 bases to trimming and J lost 1 base; unmatched junction nucleotides: 7. CDR3 protein: CASSPRGGLNTGELFF. In DNA, the CDR3 is TGTGCCAGCAGTCCACGGGGAGGGCTGAACACCGGGGAGCTGTTTTTT.

This clonotype has more than one count but fewer than ten. The chain uses TRBV15 and TRBJ2-7; 8 bases are shared with TRBD2. Per the germline V gene, CDR1 is LNHNV and CDR2 is YYDKDF (reference sequence). The CDR3 spans 13 residues. Trimming cost V 8 bases and J 0 bases; bases outside gene matches: 3. CDR3 protein: CATWAGGSYEQYF. The CDR3, as DNA: TGTGCCACCTGGGCGGGGGGCTCCTACGAGCAGTACTTC. Complete variable domain (other parts from reference TRBV15 and TRBJ2-7): DAMVIQNPRYQVTQFGKPVTLSCSQTLNHNVMYWYQQKSSQAPKLLFHYYDKDFNNEADTPDNFQSRRPNTSFCFLDIRSPGLGDTAMYLCATWAGGSYEQYFGPGTRLTVT.

The rearrangement joins TRBV6-2 or TRBV6-3 to TRBJ2-1, with D perhaps being TRBD1 or TRBD2 (6 bases each). CDR3 length: 14 amino acids. V was clipped by 2 bases and J by 6 bases, with 11 bases between them. The germline CDR1 and CDR2 sequences are MNHEY and SVGEGT. The CDR3 protein is CASSYRGPGNEQFF. The CDR3 DNA is TGTGCCAGCAGTTACCGGGGGCCTGGCAATGAGCAGTTCTTC.

The chain links TRBV5-1 to TRBJ2-7; tentatively, D is TRBD1 or TRBD2 (5 bases each). The ends were cut back, 3 bases at V and 5 bases at J, with 21 bases in the middle. CDR1 is SGHRS and CDR2 is YFSETQ in the germline V gene. The CDR3 is 16 amino acids. CDR3 region: CASSWGKERETHEQYF. CDR3 nucleotide sequence: TGCGCCAGCAGCTGGGGGAAGGAACGCGAAACCCACGAGCAGTACTTC.

The chain recombines TRBV15 with TRBJ2-1; D not resolved. V lost 0 bases and J lost 4, with 16 bases in between. The CDR3 extends over 17 amino acids. Germline V gene lookup returns CDR1 LNHNV and CDR2 YYDKDF (reference sequence). CDR3 sequence (DNA): TGTGCCACCAGCAGAGATTTGGCCTACGCATTATACAATGAGCAGTTCTTC. It translates to CATSRDLAYALYNEQFF.

This clonotype was counted many times. The chain joins TRBV7-3 to TRBJ2-2, with D perhaps being TRBD1 or TRBD2 (6 bases each). CDR3 length equals 14 residues. The germline CDR1 and CDR2 sequences are SGHTA and FQGTGA. V lost 2 bases and J lost 5, with 9 bases in between. CDR3 loop: CASSLQGRTGELFF. DNA for the CDR3: TGTGCCAGCAGCTTACAGGGGAGGACCGGGGAGCTGTTTTTT.

This clonotype showed up just a few times. The chain uses TRBV20-1 and TRBJ2-7; 7 bases are shared with TRBD1. The CDR3 runs to 13 residues. The junction had 9 bases not matched to a gene; V was cut back by 7 bases and J by 3 bases. Germline lookup yields CDR1 DFQATT and CDR2 SNEGSKA (reference sequence). Here the CDR3 reads CSVGQDPGYEQYF. Here the CDR3 DNA reads TGCAGTGTCGGACAGGATCCTGGCTACGAGCAGTACTTC.

This clonotype was seen a few times. The DNA for the CDR3 is TGTGCCAGCAGTTTAATGTCAGCCTCCTACGAGCAGTACTTC. Translated: CASSLMSASYEQYF. The V call is TRBV12-3 or TRBV12-4, the J call TRBJ2-7; D gene ambiguous. V was clipped by 2 bases and J by 0 bases, with 8 bases between them. The CDR3 runs to 14 residues.

The rearrangement joins TRBV7-8 to TRBJ2-4, with D maybe TRBD1 (6 bases). Per the germline V gene, CDR1 is SGHVS and CDR2 is FQNEAQ. This CDR3 comprises 16 residues. Trimming shortened V by 6 bases and J by 1 base, and 16 bases separated the two germline ends. As DNA, the CDR3 is TGTGCCAGCAGTCCCCGATCTGGGGGCGCCAAAAACATTCAGTACTTC. This gives the protein CASSPRSGGAKNIQYF.

The J gene is TRBJ2-5, the V gene TRBV25-1, with 7 bases matching TRBD2. V trimming: 6 bases; J trimming: 0 bases; junction bases outside the gene matches: 13. Germline V gene lookup returns CDR1 MGHDK and CDR2 SYGVNS. The CDR3 has 17 amino acids. The CDR3 here is CASSAPRRREYQETQYF. The CDR3 DNA reads as TGTGCCAGCAGCGCACCTCGTAGGCGGGAGTACCAAGAGACCCAGTACTTC. The full variable domain, rest sourced from reference TRBV25-1 and TRBJ2-5, is EADIYQTPRYLVIGTGKKITLECSQTMGHDKMYWYQQDPGMELHLIHYSYGVNSTEKGDLSSESTVSRIRTEHFPLTLESARPSHTSQYLCASSAPRRREYQETQYFGPGTRLLVL.

The CDR3 loop is CSAASSGGAGVNEQFF. DNA for the CDR3: TGCAGCGCTGCTTCTAGCGGGGGGGCCGGTGTTAATGAGCAGTTCTTC. The chain carries TRBV29-1 and TRBJ2-1; TRBD2 agrees at 12 bases. This CDR3 has 16 amino acids. Germline V gives CDR1 SQVTM, CDR2 ANQGSEA. V trimming: 7 bases; J trimming: 7 bases; junction bases outside the gene matches: 14.

This clonotype has a handful of counts. The CDR3 reads CAGRVNTEAFF. CDR3 in DNA: TGTGCCGGTCGGGTTAACACTGAAGCTTTCTTT. The V and J genes are TRBV6-1 and TRBJ1-1; D not certain. V lost 11 bases to trimming and J lost 2 bases, with 9 bases between them. The CDR3 has 11 amino acids. Germline values: CDR1 MNHNS, CDR2 SASEGT.

The genes are TRBV9 and TRBJ2-2; 8 positions agree with TRBD2. J was trimmed by 5 bases and V by 2 bases; bases with no gene match: 2. The germline CDR1 and CDR2 sequences are SGDLS and YYNGEE. This CDR3 is built from 14 residues. CDR3 bases: TGTGCCAGCAGCGTGGTAGCGGGGACCGGGGAGCTGTTTTTT. Translation: CASSVVAGTGELFF. The variable domain in full, completed from reference TRBV9 and TRBJ2-2, reads DSGVTQTPKHLITATGQRVTLRCSPRSGDLSVYWYQQSLDQGLQFLIQYYNGEERAKGNILERFSAQQFPDLHSELNLSSLELGDSALYFCASSVVAGTGELFFGEGSRLTVL.

In this sample, this clonotype turned up a few times. The chain joins TRBV20-1 to TRBJ2-1, with a weak D call TRBD1 (5 bases). Germline CDR1 DFQATT, CDR2 SNEGSKA (reference sequence). The V end was cut by 0 bases, the J end by 7 bases, with 13 bases between. This CDR3 has 14 residues. The CDR3 reads CSARDYRSGNEQFF. In DNA form, the CDR3 reads TGCAGTGCTAGAGATTATAGGTCAGGGAATGAGCAGTTCTTC.

The rearrangement uses TRBV7-8 and TRBJ2-5; 10 bases align to TRBD2. Germline V gene sequence: CDR1 SGHVS, CDR2 FQNEAQ. The ends lost 3 bases at V and 5 bases at J; junction bases unmatched: 9. The CDR3 loop spans 16 amino acids. The CDR3 sequence: CASSFRTSGPYETQYF. In DNA form, the CDR3 reads TGTGCCAGCAGCTTCCGGACTAGCGGTCCTTACGAGACCCAGTACTTC.

The chain joins TRBV20-1 to TRBJ2-7, with a weak D call TRBD1 (5 bases). This CDR3 is 13 amino acids long. CDR1 and CDR2 from the germline V gene are DFQATT and SNEGSKA (reference sequence). The V and J ends lost 0 bases and 6 bases respectively, with 12 bases between them. The CDR3: CSAREAPGPEQYF. CDR3 bases: TGCAGTGCTAGAGAGGCGCCAGGGCCCGAGCAGTACTTC.

This clonotype was seen only a few times. CDR3 loop: CASSVDFRGYTF. The DNA for the CDR3 is TGTGCCAGCAGCGTCGATTTCAGGGGCTACACCTTC. J is TRBJ1-2 and V is TRBV9, with no clear D. Germline assignment: CDR1 SGDLS and CDR2 YYNGEE. V lost 2 bases and J 8 bases, leaving 10 bases between the germline ends. CDR3 length: 12 amino acids. Complete variable domain (other parts from reference TRBV9 and TRBJ1-2): DSGVTQTPKHLITATGQRVTLRCSPRSGDLSVYWYQQSLDQGLQFLIQYYNGEERAKGNILERFSAQQFPDLHSELNLSSLELGDSALYFCASSVDFRGYTFGSGTRLTVV.

This chain joins TRBV20-1 and TRBJ2-2; 9 positions agree with TRBD2. This CDR3 has 15 residues. Germline V CDR1 and CDR2: DFQATT, SNEGSKA (reference sequence). V shed 1 base and J 5 bases; nucleotides not matched to a gene: 5. The CDR3 coding sequence is TGCAGTGCTAGAGGAGCGGGGGGTTTGACCGGGGAGCTGTTTTTT. As protein: CSARGAGGLTGELFF.

A few counts support this clonotype. V and J are TRBV28 and TRBJ2-1; 13 nucleotides agree with TRBD2. This CDR3 spans 15 amino acids. J was trimmed by 16 bases and V by 2 bases; bases with no gene match: 11. Germline CDR1 reads MDHEN; CDR2 reads SYDVKM. The CDR3 spells CASSLGPTLAGGSFF. In DNA form, the CDR3 reads TGTGCCAGCAGTTTAGGCCCCACACTAGCGGGGGGGAGCTTCTTC.

The rearrangement links TRBV4-1 to TRBJ2-5, with 7 nucleotides matching TRBD2. The CDR3 contains 14 residues. The V gene end was trimmed by 6 bases and the J gene end by 3 bases; junction bases not matched to a gene: 7. Germline-derived CDR1 and CDR2 are MGHRA and YSYEKL. The CDR3 loop reads CASRPQRGKETQYF. The CDR3 nucleotides are TGCGCCAGCAGACCCCAGCGGGGTAAAGAGACCCAGTACTTC.

This clonotype was counted at least ten times. The V and J genes are TRBV7-9 and TRBJ1-1; D ambiguous. Germline loops: CDR1 SEHNR, CDR2 FQNEAQ (reference sequence). The CDR3 loop spans 14 amino acids. Trimming pared 5 bases from V and 4 bases from J, leaving 14 bases between. This chain's CDR3 is CASSLEGRSTEAFF. The CDR3 coding sequence is TGTGCCAGCAGCCTCGAGGGTAGGAGCACTGAAGCTTTCTTT. Full variable domain (rest looked up from reference TRBV7-9 and TRBJ1-1): DTGVSQNPRHKITKRGQNVTFRCDPISEHNRLYWYRQTLGQGPEFLTYFQNEAQLEKSRLLSDRFSAERPKGSFSTLEIQRTEQGDSAMYLCASSLEGRSTEAFFGQGTRLTVV.

In its sample, this clonotype was seen a few times. The V and J genes are TRBV6-2 or TRBV6-3 and TRBJ2-1; TRBD2 aligns across 7 bases. Germline V gene lookup returns CDR1 MNHEY and CDR2 SVGEGT. The CDR3 contains 15 residues. Unmatched junction bases numbered 15, after V lost 6 bases and J lost 10 bases. The CDR3 spells CASSFSGTLGREQFF. CDR3 DNA: TGTGCCAGCAGCTTCAGCGGGACTTTGGGGAGGGAGCAGTTCTTC.

This clonotype was observed once. The J gene is TRBJ2-1, the V gene TRBV20-1, with TRBD2 matching 10 bases. In germline, CDR1 is DFQATT, CDR2 SNEGSKA (reference sequence). The junction had 4 bases not matched to a gene; V was cut back by 6 bases and J by 5 bases. This CDR3 contains 13 residues. CDR3: CSALAGEHNEQFF. DNA for the CDR3: TGCAGTGCGCTAGCGGGAGAACACAATGAGCAGTTCTTC.

The chain joins TRBV7-8 to TRBJ2-3; TRBD1 or TRBD2 may be the D gene (6 bases each). CDR3 size: 18 residues. CDR1 and CDR2 (germline): SGHVS, FQNEAQ. Trimming took 5 bases from V and 2 from J, leaving 23 bases between them. CDR3 region: CASSPRTGGGRLTDTQYF. As DNA, the CDR3 is TGTGCCAGCAGCCCCCGGACCGGAGGGGGGAGACTCACAGATACGCAGTATTTT. Full variable domain (remainder filled in from reference TRBV7-8 and TRBJ2-3): GAGVSQSPRYKVAKRGQDVALRCDPISGHVSLFWYQQALGQGPEFLTYFQNEAQLDKSGLPSDRFFAERPEGSVSTLKIQRTQQEDSAVYLCASSPRTGGGRLTDTQYFGPGTRLTVL.

This clonotype appeared a few times. The chain uses TRBV5-1 and TRBJ1-2, with D perhaps matching TRBD1 (5 bases). CDR1 is SGHRS, CDR2 YFSETQ, per germline. V was shortened by 7 bases and J by 0 bases, with 13 bases between the two germline ends. This CDR3 contains 14 residues. As DNA, the CDR3 is TGCGCCAGCCGGATGGGGCCTACTAACTATGGCTACACCTTC. Translation: CASRMGPTNYGYTF.